This record covers a single TCR beta chain. The antigen is not known. J lost 0 bases, V lost 6 bases, and 7 bases had no gene match. The CDR3 contains 15 residues. Germline V lookup: CDR1 MDHEN, CDR2 SYDVKM. The data were obtained in a study of post-analysis software for immune sequencing data. On the study more broadly: Relapsing-remitting, secondary progressive and progressive-relapsing courses of multiple sclerosis were included.

Presence of unique molecular identifiers characterized the TCR beta cDNA libraries. TCRdb passed the PCR reads through MiXCR, listing each CDR3 protein once. The sample holds 380,000 or so distinct CDR3 sequences; around 33% are singletons and the top ten take roughly 13%. Whole-study findings and limits: Patients had higher frequencies than controls of five or six TRBV segments, including TRBV5-6, TRBV5-1 and TRBV20-1. Compared with controls, patients showed significantly lower normalized Chao1 diversity.

This sequence joins TRBV28 and TRBJ2-7, with 8 bases aligning to TRBD1. Sequenced input: blood. The sequence came from a girl between 5 and 17 years old with multiple sclerosis. The CDR3 is CASSRQTGASYEQYF. The CDR3 DNA reads as TGTGCCAGCAGCCGGCAGACAGGGGCCTCCTACGAGCAGTACTTC.